This T cell receptor beta chain originates from a study of blood T cells in healthy people across ages. The table lists this clonotype with a few counts. It may be a read error: a sequence one base away is much more abundant. The CDR3 runs to 13 residues. V trimming: 4 bases; J trimming: 9 bases; junction bases outside the gene matches: 9. The germline V gene has CDR1 SGDLS and CDR2 YYNGEE. Using a J-beta primer mix together with a sample-barcoded 5' primer, a second PCR was run for roughly 6 to 12 cycles. TCRdb re-called the 5' RACE reads with MiXCR, one entry per CDR3 protein. The data show fewer than 1,200,000 distinct CDR3 sequences, with approximately 26% seen just once and 0.75% held by the top ten. The same data also contributed to another study, on T cells of mothers and their children.

The genes are TRBV9 and TRBJ2-7; TRBD1 matches at 8 bases. The receptor was derived from a girl aged 2-10 years in good health. Sequencing input: blood. The CDR3 DNA reads as TGTGCCAGCAGCCCGCCGACAGGGGACGGGCAGTACTTC. Its protein product is CASSPPTGDGQYF. Combining the CDR3 with reference TRBV9 and TRBJ2-7 gives the whole variable domain DSGVTQTPKHLITATGQRVTLRCSPRSGDLSVYWYQQSLDQGLQFLIQYYNGEERAKGNILERFSAQQFPDLHSELNLSSLELGDSALYFCASSPPTGDGQYFGPGTRLTVT.